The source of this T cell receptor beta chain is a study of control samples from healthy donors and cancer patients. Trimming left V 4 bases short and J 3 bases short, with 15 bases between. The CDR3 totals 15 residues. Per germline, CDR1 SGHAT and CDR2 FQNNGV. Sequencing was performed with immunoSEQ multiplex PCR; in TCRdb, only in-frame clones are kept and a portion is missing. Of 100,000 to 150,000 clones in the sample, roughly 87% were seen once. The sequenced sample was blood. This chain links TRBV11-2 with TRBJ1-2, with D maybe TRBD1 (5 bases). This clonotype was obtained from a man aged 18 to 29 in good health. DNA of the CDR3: TGTGCCAGCAGCTCAATCGAGACAGACTACTATGGCTACACCTTC. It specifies CASSSIETDYYGYTF.